This record looks at one TCR beta chain sequence and its context. The target antigen is unknown. The method was immunoSEQ multiplex PCR; TCRdb's version includes in-frame clones alone and lacks a portion of them. The table includes more than 3,000 clones, around 57% detected once. This sample was taken from a study of T cells after posttransplantation cyclophosphamide. The CDR3 extends over 15 amino acids. Trimming removed 2 bases at V and 0 bases at J, with 9 bases between. Germline V gene sequence: CDR1 SSHAT, CDR2 FNYEAQ (reference sequence). General study findings and limits: Recipient CMV seropositivity and CMV reactivation strongly tracked TRB clonality. Donor-recipient repertoire similarity was low at 1-2 months, rising over year one. Blood and skin or GI T cell repertoires showed limited TRB overlap.

The receptor was derived from a woman under 40 in good health and a related stem cell transplant donor. This sequence joins TRBV7-7 and TRBJ2-3; possible D gene TRBD1, 5 bases. Sequenced material: memory CD8+ T cells sorted from blood. CDR3 protein: CASSLKGDSTDTQYF. The CDR3 region has the DNA TGTGCCAGCAGCTTAAAAGGGGATAGCACAGATACGCAGTATTTT.